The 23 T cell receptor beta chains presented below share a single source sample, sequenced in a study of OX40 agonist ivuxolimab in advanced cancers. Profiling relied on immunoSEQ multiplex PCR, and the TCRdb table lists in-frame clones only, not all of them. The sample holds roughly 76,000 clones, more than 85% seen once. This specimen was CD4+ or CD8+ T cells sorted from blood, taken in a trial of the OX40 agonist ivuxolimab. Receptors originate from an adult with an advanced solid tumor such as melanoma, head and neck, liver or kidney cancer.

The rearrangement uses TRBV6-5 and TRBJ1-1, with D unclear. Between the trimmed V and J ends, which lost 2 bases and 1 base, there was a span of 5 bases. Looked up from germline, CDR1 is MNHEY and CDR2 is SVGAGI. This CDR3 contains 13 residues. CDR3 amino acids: CASSYSKNTEAFF. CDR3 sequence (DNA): TGTGCCAGCAGTTACAGCAAGAACACTGAAGCTTTCTTT.

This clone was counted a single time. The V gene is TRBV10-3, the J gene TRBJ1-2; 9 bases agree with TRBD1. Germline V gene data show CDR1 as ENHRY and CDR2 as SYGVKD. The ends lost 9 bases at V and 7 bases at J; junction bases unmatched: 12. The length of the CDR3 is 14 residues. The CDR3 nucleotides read TGTGCCATTAGCACGGGACAGGGTATGAGTGGCTACACCTTC. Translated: CAISTGQGMSGYTF.

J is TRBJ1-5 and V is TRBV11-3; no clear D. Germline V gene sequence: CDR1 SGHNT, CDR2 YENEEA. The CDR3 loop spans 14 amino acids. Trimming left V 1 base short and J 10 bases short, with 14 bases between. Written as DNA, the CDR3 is TGTGCCAGCAGCTTAGCGGGTGGCAGTTCTCCCCAGCATTTT. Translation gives CASSLAGGSSPQHF.

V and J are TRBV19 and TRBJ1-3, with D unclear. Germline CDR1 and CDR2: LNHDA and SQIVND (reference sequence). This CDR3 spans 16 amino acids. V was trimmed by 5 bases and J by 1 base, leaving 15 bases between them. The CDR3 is CASSEEGLPSGNTIYF. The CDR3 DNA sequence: TGTGCCAGTAGTGAAGAAGGACTCCCGTCTGGAAACACCATATATTTT.

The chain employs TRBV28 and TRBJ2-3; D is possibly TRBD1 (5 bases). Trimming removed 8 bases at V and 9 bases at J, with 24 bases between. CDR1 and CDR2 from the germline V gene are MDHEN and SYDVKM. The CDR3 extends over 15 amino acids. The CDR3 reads CASGFRIQQVITQYF. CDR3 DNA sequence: TGTGCCAGCGGATTCAGGATACAACAGGTTATCACGCAGTATTTT. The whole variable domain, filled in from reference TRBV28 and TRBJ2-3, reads DVKVTQSSRYLVKRTGEKVFLECVQDMDHENMFWYRQDPGLGLRLIYFSYDVKMKEKGDIPEGYSVSREKKERFSLILESASTNQTSMYLCASGFRIQQVITQYFGPGTRLTVL.

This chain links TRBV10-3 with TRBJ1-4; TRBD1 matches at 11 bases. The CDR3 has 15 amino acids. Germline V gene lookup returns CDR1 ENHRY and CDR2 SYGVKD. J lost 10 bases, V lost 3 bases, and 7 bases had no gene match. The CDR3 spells CAISEGDRGAGKLFF. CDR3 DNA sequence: TGTGCCATCAGTGAAGGGGACAGGGGGGCGGGAAAACTGTTTTTT.

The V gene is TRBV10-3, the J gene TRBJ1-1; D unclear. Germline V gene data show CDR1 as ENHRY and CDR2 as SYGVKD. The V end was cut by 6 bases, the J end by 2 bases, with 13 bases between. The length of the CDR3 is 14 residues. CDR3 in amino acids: CAIRSALDNTEAFF. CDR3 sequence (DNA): TGTGCCATCAGATCGGCACTGGATAACACTGAAGCTTTCTTT.

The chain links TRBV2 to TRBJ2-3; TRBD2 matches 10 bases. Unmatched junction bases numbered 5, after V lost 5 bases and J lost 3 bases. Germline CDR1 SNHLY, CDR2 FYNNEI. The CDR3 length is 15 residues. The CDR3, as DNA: TGTGCCAGCAGTCGAGCGGGGGGGTTAACAGATACGCAGTATTTT. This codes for CASSRAGGLTDTQYF.

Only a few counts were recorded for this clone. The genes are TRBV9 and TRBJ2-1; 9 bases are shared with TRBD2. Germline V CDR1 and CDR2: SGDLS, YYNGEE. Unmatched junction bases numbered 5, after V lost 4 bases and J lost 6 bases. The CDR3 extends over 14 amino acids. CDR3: CASSSSGISNEQFF. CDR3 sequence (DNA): TGTGCCAGCAGCTCTAGCGGGATCTCCAATGAGCAGTTCTTC. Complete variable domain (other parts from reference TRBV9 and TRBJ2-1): DSGVTQTPKHLITATGQRVTLRCSPRSGDLSVYWYQQSLDQGLQFLIQYYNGEERAKGNILERFSAQQFPDLHSELNLSSLELGDSALYFCASSSSGISNEQFFGPGTRLTVL.

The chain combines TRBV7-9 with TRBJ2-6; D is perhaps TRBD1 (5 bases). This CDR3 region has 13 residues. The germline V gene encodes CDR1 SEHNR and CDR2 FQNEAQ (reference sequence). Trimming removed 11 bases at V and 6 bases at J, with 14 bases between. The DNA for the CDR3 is TGTGCCGGGGCAGGGCGCGTGGCCAACGTCCTGACTTTC. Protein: CAGAGRVANVLTF.

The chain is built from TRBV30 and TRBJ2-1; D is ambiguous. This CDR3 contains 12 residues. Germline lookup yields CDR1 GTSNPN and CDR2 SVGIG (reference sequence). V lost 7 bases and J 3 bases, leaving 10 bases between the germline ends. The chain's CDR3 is CAFTYDYNEQFF. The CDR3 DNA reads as TGTGCCTTTACTTATGACTACAATGAGCAGTTCTTC.

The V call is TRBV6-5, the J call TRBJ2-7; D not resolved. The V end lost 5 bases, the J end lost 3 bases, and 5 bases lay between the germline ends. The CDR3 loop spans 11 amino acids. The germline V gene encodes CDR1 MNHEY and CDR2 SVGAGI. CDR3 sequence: CASSRSYEQYF. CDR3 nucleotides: TGTGCCAGCAGTAGAAGCTACGAGCAGTACTTC.

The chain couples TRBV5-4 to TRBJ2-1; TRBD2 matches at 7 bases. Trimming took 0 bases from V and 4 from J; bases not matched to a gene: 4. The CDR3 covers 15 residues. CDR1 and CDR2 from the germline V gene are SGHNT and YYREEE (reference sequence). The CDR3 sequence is CASSLGLAAYNEQFF. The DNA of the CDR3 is TGTGCCAGCAGCTTGGGCCTAGCGGCATACAATGAGCAGTTCTTC.

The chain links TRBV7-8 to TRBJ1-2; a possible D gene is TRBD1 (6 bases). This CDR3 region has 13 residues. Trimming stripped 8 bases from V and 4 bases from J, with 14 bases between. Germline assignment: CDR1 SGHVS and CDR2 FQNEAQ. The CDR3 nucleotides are TGTGCCAGCGGGGGGCCTGAGGGCTATGGCTACACCTTC. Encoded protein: CASGGPEGYGYTF. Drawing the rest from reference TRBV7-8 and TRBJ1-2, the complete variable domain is GAGVSQSPRYKVAKRGQDVALRCDPISGHVSLFWYQQALGQGPEFLTYFQNEAQLDKSGLPSDRFFAERPEGSVSTLKIQRTQQEDSAVYLCASGGPEGYGYTFGSGTRLTVV.

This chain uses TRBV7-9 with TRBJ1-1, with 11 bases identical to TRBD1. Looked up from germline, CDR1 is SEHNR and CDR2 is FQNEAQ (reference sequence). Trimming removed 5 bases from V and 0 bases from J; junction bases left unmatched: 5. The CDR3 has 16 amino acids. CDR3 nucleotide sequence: TGTGCCAGCAGCCCCGGACAGGGGGCTCTGAACACTGAAGCTTTCTTT. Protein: CASSPGQGALNTEAFF.

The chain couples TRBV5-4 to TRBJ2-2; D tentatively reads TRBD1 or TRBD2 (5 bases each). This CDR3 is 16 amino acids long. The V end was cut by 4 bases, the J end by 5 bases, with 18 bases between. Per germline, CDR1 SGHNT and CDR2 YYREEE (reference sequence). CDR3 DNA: TGTGCCAGCAGCCCGGACGGGGCTCTGGGGACCGGGGAGCTGTTTTTT. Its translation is CASSPDGALGTGELFF.

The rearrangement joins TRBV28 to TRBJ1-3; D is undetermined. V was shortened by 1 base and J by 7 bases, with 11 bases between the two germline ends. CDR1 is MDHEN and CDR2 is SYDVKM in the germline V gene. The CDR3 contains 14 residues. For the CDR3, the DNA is TGTGCCAGCAGTTTATTGAGGGTCCGGAACACCATATATTTT. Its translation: CASSLLRVRNTIYF. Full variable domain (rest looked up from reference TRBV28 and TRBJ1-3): DVKVTQSSRYLVKRTGEKVFLECVQDMDHENMFWYRQDPGLGLRLIYFSYDVKMKEKGDIPEGYSVSREKKERFSLILESASTNQTSMYLCASSLLRVRNTIYFGEGSWLTVV.

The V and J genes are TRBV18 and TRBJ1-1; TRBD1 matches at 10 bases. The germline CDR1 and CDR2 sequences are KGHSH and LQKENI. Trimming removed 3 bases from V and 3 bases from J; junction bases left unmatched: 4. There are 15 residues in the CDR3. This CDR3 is CASSPEGQGDTEAFF. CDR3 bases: TGTGCCAGCTCACCTGAAGGACAGGGGGACACTGAAGCTTTCTTT.

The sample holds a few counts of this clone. The CDR3 bases are TGTGCCAGCAGCTTTCCAGGGAACGACGAGCAGTACTTC. The encoded protein is CASSFPGNDEQYF. V and J are TRBV7-8 and TRBJ2-7, with a possible D match to TRBD1 (5 bases). CDR1 and CDR2 (germline): SGHVS, FQNEAQ. V lost 3 bases and J lost 5, with 11 bases in between. The CDR3 runs 13 residues.

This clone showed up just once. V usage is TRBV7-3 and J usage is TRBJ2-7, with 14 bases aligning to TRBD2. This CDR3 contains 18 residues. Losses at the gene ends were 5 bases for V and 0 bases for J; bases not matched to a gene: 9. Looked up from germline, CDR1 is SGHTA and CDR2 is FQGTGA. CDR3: CASSPGLAGDPPSYEQYF. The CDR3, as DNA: TGTGCCAGCAGCCCGGGACTAGCGGGAGATCCCCCCTCCTACGAGCAGTACTTC.

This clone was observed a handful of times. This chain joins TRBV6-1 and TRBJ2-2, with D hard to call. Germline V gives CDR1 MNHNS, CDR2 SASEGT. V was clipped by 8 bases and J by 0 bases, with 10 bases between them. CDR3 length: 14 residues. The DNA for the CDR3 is TGTGCCAGCGCCCCCGGGCCGAACACCGGGGAGCTGTTTTTT. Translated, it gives CASAPGPNTGELFF.

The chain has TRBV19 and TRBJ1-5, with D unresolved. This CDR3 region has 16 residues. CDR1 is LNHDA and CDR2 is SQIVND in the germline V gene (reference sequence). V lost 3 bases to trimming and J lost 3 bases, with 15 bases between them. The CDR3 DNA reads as TGTGCCAGTAGTATGCGTCAGGCAGTCGTCAATCAGCCCCAGCATTTT. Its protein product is CASSMRQAVVNQPQHF.

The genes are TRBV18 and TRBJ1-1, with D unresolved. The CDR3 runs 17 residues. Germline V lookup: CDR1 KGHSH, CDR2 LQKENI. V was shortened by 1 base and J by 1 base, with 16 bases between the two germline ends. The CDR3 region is CASSPLPAGRSNTEAFF. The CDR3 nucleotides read TGTGCCAGCTCACCACTTCCAGCGGGGAGATCGAACACTGAAGCTTTCTTT.